This T cell receptor (beta chain) comes out of a study of T cell changes during pregnancy in multiple sclerosis. Clones were sequenced by immunoSEQ multiplex PCR, and TCRdb holds only the in-frame ones, with some missing. This sample has 55,000 to 85,000 clones, with roughly 92% found just once. The germline V and J ends were trimmed by 1 base and 5 bases, with 14 bases remaining between them. This CDR3 spans 15 amino acids. Germline V gene data show CDR1 as SNHLY and CDR2 as FYNNEI. Sample: peripheral blood, taken in the second trimester of pregnancy. The chain combines TRBV2 with TRBJ1-1; D perhaps matches TRBD1 (5 bases). The origin of this receptor is a female donor with multiple sclerosis, enrolled in a pregnancy study. CDR3 sequence (DNA): TGTGCCAGCAGTGAAGACGGGGGTGAGGGGACTGAAGCTTTCTTT. Protein product: CASSEDGGEGTEAFF.